A selection of T cell receptor beta chains follows, all from one sample in a study of blood T cells in healthy people across ages. MiXCR was run by TCRdb on the 5' RACE reads, yielding one entry per CDR3 protein. The repertoire holds about 2 million distinct CDR3 sequences, less than 50% seen once, with approximately 2% in the top ten. Sequencing was carried out using blood. Receptors were obtained from a woman in her thirties or forties in good health. The CDR3 runs from the conserved cysteine through the conserved F or W. A D gene is named only where the DNA matches it firmly. Expanded clones get a size class; other rows say once, few or many, or leave the size out.

TRBJ2-7 many TRBD1 TRBV27 CASSSTGRTYEQYF TGTGCCAGCAGTTCGACAGGGCGAACCTACGAGCAGTACTTC
TRBJ1-2 - - TRBV4-3 CASSQDVAYGGYTF TGCGCCAGCAGCCAAGATGTGGCATACGGGGGCTACACCTTC
TRBJ1-2 - - TRBV12-3/TRBV12-4 CASSLGFHTF TGTGCCAGCAGTTTGGGGTTCCACACCTTC
TRBJ1-2 few - TRBV20-1 CSAIARDARGYTF TGCAGTGCTATTGCCCGGGACGCTAGGGGCTACACCTTC
TRBJ2-7 - - TRBV28 CASSFEVPAYEQYF TGTGCCAGCAGTTTCGAGGTCCCAGCCTACGAGCAGTACTTC
TRBJ1-6 - - TRBV4-3 CASSQDGSTVRNSPLHF TGCGCCAGCAGCCAAGACGGGTCGACAGTTAGAAATTCACCCCTCCACTTT
TRBJ2-5 few - TRBV20-1 CGGLVAVQETQYF TGCGGGGGGTTGGTAGCGGTCCAAGAGACCCAGTACTTC
TRBJ1-2 few TRBD1 TRBV4-2 CASSQAAGQGAGYTF TGTGCCAGCAGCCAAGCCGCGGGACAGGGAGCTGGCTACACCTTC
TRBJ1-2 - - TRBV6-2/TRBV6-3 CASSYATTNYGYTF TGTGCCAGCAGTTACGCCACTACAAACTATGGCTACACCTTC
TRBJ2-5 - TRBD1 TRBV11-2 CASSSTGNGLETQYF TGTGCCAGCAGCTCGACAGGGAACGGATTAGAGACCCAGTACTTC
TRBJ2-2 - - TRBV6-5 CASSPLGDPTTGELFF TGTGCCAGCAGCCCCTTGGGGGACCCTACCACCGGGGAGCTGTTTTTT
TRBJ2-7 - - TRBV5-8 CALTWGSGIYEQYF TGTGCCCTGACCTGGGGGAGTGGGATTTACGAGCAGTACTTC
TRBJ2-7 once - TRBV4-2 CASGPWAAYEQYF TGTGCCAGCGGCCCTTGGGCCGCCTACGAGCAGTACTTC
TRBJ2-7 few - TRBV14 CASSQTAGVPLEQYF TGTGCCAGCAGCCAGACGGCAGGGGTCCCCTTAGAGCAGTACTTC